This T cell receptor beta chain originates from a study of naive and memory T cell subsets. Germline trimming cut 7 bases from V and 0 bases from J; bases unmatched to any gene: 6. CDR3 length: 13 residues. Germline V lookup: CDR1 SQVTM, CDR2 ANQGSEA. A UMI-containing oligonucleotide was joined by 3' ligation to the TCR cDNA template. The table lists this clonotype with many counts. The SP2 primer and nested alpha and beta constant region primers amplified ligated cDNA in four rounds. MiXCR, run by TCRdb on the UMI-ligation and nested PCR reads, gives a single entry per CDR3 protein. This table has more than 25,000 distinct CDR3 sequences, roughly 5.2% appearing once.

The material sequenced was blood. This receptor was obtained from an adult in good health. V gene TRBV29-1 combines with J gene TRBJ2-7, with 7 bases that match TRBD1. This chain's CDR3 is CSGRQGSSYEQYF. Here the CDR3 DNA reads TGCAGCGGGAGACAGGGTAGCTCCTACGAGCAGTACTTC.